This T cell receptor (beta chain) emerged from a study of CD8+ T cells in alopecia areata. With respect to this clone: Antigen unknown.

Trimming left V 9 bases short and J 5 bases short, with 17 bases between. This CDR3 spans 13 amino acids. Germline V lookup: CDR1 SGHNT, CDR2 YYREEE (reference sequence). RNA, once extracted, was reverse transcribed into cDNA for use as the sequencing template. The method was immunoSEQ multiplex PCR; TCRdb's version includes in-frame clones alone and lacks a portion of them. This sample has 150,000 or so clones; roughly 60% occur once, and the top ten carry roughly 17%. Treatment here: oral pan-JAK inhibitor, 5-10 mg twice daily. The study team obtained lesional scalp punch biopsies and peripheral blood from alopecia areata patients. Study results and limitations: Given one nonresponder, whether baseline CD8+ expansion relates to response remains uncertain. Mice showed clearer TCR sharing than patients did, a gap that was possibly HLA-related. Scalp clonality, along with expanded CD8+ clones among the top 100, was significantly decreased by tofacitinib.

The rearrangement uses TRBV5-4 and TRBJ2-5; possibly TRBD2 for D (5 bases). The clonotype comes from a human donor with alopecia areata. The source material was CD4+ T cells sorted from blood, sampled at approximately week 60, from a patient treated with tofacitinib. DNA of the CDR3: TGTGCCACCATGTCGGGGTTGGCGGAGACCCAGTACTTC. This codes for CATMSGLAETQYF.